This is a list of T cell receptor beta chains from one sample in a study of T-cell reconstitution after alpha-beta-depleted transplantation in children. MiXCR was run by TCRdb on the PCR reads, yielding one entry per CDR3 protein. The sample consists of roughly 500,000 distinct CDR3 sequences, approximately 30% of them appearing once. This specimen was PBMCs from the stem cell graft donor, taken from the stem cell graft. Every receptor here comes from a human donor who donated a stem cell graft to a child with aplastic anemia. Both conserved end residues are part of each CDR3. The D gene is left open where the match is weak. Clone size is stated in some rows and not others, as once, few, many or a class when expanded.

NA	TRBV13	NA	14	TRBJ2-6	CASSFLGGANVLTF	TGTGCCAGCAGCTTCCTTGGGGGGGCCAACGTCCTGACTTTC
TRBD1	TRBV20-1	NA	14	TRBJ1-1	CSARAGQPNTEAFF	TGCAGTGCTAGAGCGGGACAGCCAAACACTGAAGCTTTCTTT
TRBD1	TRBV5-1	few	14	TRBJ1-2	CASSTGTGGYGYTF	TGCGCCAGCAGCACCGGGACAGGGGGCTATGGCTACACCTTC
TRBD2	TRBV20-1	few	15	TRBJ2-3	CSAPGASGSADTQYF	TGCAGTGCTCCGGGGGCTAGCGGGAGTGCAGATACGCAGTATTTT
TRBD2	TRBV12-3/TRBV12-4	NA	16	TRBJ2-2	CASSQGLAINTGELFF	TGTGCCAGCAGTCAGGGACTAGCGATAAACACCGGGGAGCTGTTTTTT
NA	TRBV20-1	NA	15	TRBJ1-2	CSARITGTGNYGYTF	TGCAGTGCTCGAATAACCGGGACGGGTAACTATGGCTACACCTTC
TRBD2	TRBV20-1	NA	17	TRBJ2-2	CSATGLAGGRNTGELFF	TGCAGTGCCACGGGACTAGCGGGAGGAAGGAACACCGGGGAGCTGTTTTTT
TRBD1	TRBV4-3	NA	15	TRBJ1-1	CASSQDLGQGTEAFF	TGCGCCAGCAGCCAAGATCTGGGACAGGGTACTGAAGCTTTCTTT
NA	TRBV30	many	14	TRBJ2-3	CAWSTGGFADTQYF	TGTGCCTGGAGTACTGGGGGCTTCGCAGATACGCAGTATTTT
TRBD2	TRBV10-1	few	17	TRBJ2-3	CASSDPGLAGVSDTQYF	TGCGCCAGCAGTGATCCCGGACTAGCGGGAGTATCAGATACGCAGTATTTT
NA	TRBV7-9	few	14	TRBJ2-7	CASTRTGQNYEQYF	TGTGCCAGCACCCGAACGGGGCAAAACTACGAGCAGTACTTC
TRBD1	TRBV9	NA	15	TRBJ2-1	CASSVGQGITGEQFF	TGTGCCAGCAGCGTAGGACAGGGTATTACGGGTGAGCAGTTCTTC
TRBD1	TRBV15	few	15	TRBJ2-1	CATRKPGQIDNEQFF	TGTGCCACCAGGAAACCGGGACAGATCGACAATGAGCAGTTCTTC
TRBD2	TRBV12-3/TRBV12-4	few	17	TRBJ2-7	CASSLLGGGQDFYEQYF	TGTGCCAGCAGTTTACTCGGGGGGGGCCAGGATTTCTACGAGCAGTACTTC
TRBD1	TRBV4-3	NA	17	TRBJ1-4	CASSQVLTGGSNEKLFF	TGCGCCAGCAGCCAAGTTTTGACAGGGGGCTCTAATGAAAAACTGTTTTTT
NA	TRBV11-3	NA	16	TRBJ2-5	CASSFPRVGELETQYF	TGTGCCAGCAGCTTCCCCCGCGTTGGGGAATTAGAGACCCAGTACTTC
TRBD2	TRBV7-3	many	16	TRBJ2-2	CASSLIAGVGTGELFF	TGTGCCAGCAGCTTAATAGCGGGAGTCGGGACCGGGGAGCTGTTTTTT
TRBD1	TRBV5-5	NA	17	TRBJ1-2	CASSSMYRTGTNYGYTF	TGTGCCAGCAGCTCCATGTATCGGACAGGGACTAACTATGGCTACACCTTC
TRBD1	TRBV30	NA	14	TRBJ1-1	CAWSVAGGWTEAFF	TGTGCCTGGAGTGTAGCAGGGGGCTGGACTGAAGCTTTCTTT
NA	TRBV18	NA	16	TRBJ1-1	CASSPYPTGLNTEAFF	TGTGCCAGCTCACCCTACCCGACAGGCTTGAACACTGAAGCTTTCTTT